This T cell receptor (beta chain) appears in the sequencing data of a study of shared clonotypes between healthy human individuals. Using immunoSEQ multiplex PCR, the repertoire was profiled, and TCRdb retains in-frame clones only, with some absent. Seen here are 650,000 to 750,000 clones, roughly 70% observed once, and the top ten hold roughly 1.8%. Study-wide points: Generally, estimated richness proved larger in naive subsets than it did in memory subsets.

As regards this clone: Its specificity is unknown.

The CDR3 is made up of 16 amino acids. Germline lookup yields CDR1 LGHNA and CDR2 YNFKEQ. V was clipped by 1 base and J by 6 bases; unmatched bases: 4. Donors comprised healthy HIV-negative adults lacking recent acute infections or vaccinations. Material for sequencing was memory CD4+ T cells sorted from blood. Stated subset: CD45RA-negative fraction. The chain joins TRBV4-2 to TRBJ2-1; 12 bases agree with TRBD2. The TCR was taken from a woman aged 25 to 45 in good health. CDR3 loop: CASSQAELAGGNEQFF. CDR3 nucleotide sequence: TGTGCCAGCAGCCAAGCTGAACTAGCGGGAGGCAATGAGCAGTTCTTC.